These 31 T cell receptor beta chains came from one sample sequenced in a study of blood T cell repertoires in COVID-19. Some clones are missing from TCRdb's copy, which holds only in-frame ones; the method was immunoSEQ multiplex PCR. The sample records about 150,000 clones, around 87% being singletons. The specimen was peripheral blood. The receptors shown here come from a man between 45 and 60 years old with active COVID-19.

V gene TRBV7-9 combines with J gene TRBJ2-7; D not certain. The CDR3 runs 13 residues. The V and J ends lost 5 bases and 3 bases respectively, with 11 bases between them. Germline V gene sequence: CDR1 SEHNR, CDR2 FQNEAQ (reference sequence). The CDR3 sequence: CASSRESYYEQYF. As DNA, the CDR3 is TGTGCCAGCAGCCGCGAGAGCTACTACGAGCAGTACTTC.

This chain links TRBV25-1 with TRBJ1-2; D unclear. Deletions cut 6 bases from V and 12 bases from J, with 23 bases between. Germline-derived CDR1 and CDR2 are MGHDK and SYGVNS. The CDR3 contains 14 residues. The CDR3 sequence is CASSHRRVGAKDTF. The CDR3 DNA reads as TGTGCCAGCAGCCATCGGAGGGTGGGCGCAAAGGACACCTTC.

The chain joins TRBV5-5 to TRBJ2-2; D perhaps matches TRBD2 (6 bases). Germline CDR1 SGHKS, CDR2 YYEKEE (reference sequence). V was pared by 0 bases and J by 2 bases, with 8 bases between. The CDR3 loop spans 15 amino acids. The DNA for the CDR3 is TGTGCCAGCAGCTTGGCCGGGGGAAACACCGGGGAGCTGTTTTTT. Translation gives CASSLAGGNTGELFF. The whole variable domain, remainder taken from reference TRBV5-5 and TRBJ2-2, is DAGVTQSPTHLIKTRGQQVTLRCSPISGHKSVSWYQQVLGQGPQFIFQYYEKEERGRGNFPDRFSARQFPNYSSELNVNALLLGDSALYLCASSLAGGNTGELFFGEGSRLTVL.

The chain uses TRBV11-3 and TRBJ2-7; D perhaps matches TRBD2 (6 bases). The V gene's germline CDR1 is SGHNT and CDR2 YENEEA. Deletions cut 1 base from V and 7 bases from J, with 14 bases between. This CDR3 has 14 residues. CDR3 bases: TGTGCCAGCAGCTTAGGCGGGACCGCTCGGGAGCAGTACTTC. This gives the protein CASSLGGTAREQYF.

The chain has TRBV7-6 and TRBJ2-3; TRBD2 is a possible D gene (6 bases). The germline gives CDR1 SGHVS, CDR2 FNYEAQ. V lost 1 base and J lost 9, with 20 bases in between. This CDR3 spans 16 amino acids. The CDR3 is CASSLVDGRSGRTQYF. CDR3 nucleotides: TGTGCCAGCAGCTTAGTAGATGGTCGCTCAGGGAGGACGCAGTATTTT.

In its sample, this clone was seen a few times. The chain combines TRBV6-6 with TRBJ2-7; 7 nucleotides agree with TRBD2. The CDR3 is 16 amino acids. Unmatched junction bases numbered 9, after V lost 2 bases and J lost 2 bases. The germline CDR1 and CDR2 sequences are MNHNY and SVGAGI (reference sequence). CDR3 DNA sequence: TGTGCCAGCAGTTACAGGGTAGGGGAGGGGCCCTACGAGCAGTACTTC. Protein product: CASSYRVGEGPYEQYF.

The chain couples TRBV7-9 to TRBJ2-3; D is possibly TRBD2 (6 bases). In germline, CDR1 is SEHNR, CDR2 FQNEAQ (reference sequence). CDR3 length: 13 residues. CDR3 sequence reads: CGFGSGSTDTQYF. CDR3 nucleotide sequence: TGTGGTTTCGGTAGCGGAAGCACAGATACGCAGTATTTT.

V usage is TRBV7-9 and J usage is TRBJ2-7, with 10 bases matching TRBD2. V was clipped by 1 base and J by 3 bases; unmatched bases: 6. CDR1 SEHNR and CDR2 FQNEAQ come from the germline V gene (reference sequence). CDR3 length: 16 amino acids. CDR3 residues: CASSLVTWTSGYEQYF. CDR3 bases: TGTGCCAGCAGCTTAGTTACTTGGACTAGCGGCTACGAGCAGTACTTC.

This clone was counted between two and nine times. This chain connects TRBV2 to TRBJ2-7; D remains ambiguous. Germline assignment: CDR1 SNHLY and CDR2 FYNNEI. CDR3 length: 15 amino acids. V was cut by 3 bases and J by 0 bases, with 12 bases left in between. The CDR3 is CASSDIGGFSYEQYF. The CDR3 DNA is TGTGCCAGCAGTGATATTGGCGGTTTCTCCTACGAGCAGTACTTC.

The genes are TRBV15 and TRBJ2-1, with 10 bases identical to TRBD2. There are 16 residues in the CDR3. V dropped 0 bases and J dropped 6; count of bases not matched to a gene: 5. Germline V lookup: CDR1 LNHNV, CDR2 YYDKDF (reference sequence). This chain's CDR3 is CATSREGLATTNEQFF. DNA of the CDR3: TGTGCCACCAGCAGAGAGGGACTAGCGACGACCAATGAGCAGTTCTTC.

V usage is TRBV4-2 and J usage is TRBJ1-1; no clear D. V was cut by 0 bases and J by 1 base, with 9 bases left in between. Per the germline V gene, CDR1 is LGHNA and CDR2 is YNFKEQ. CDR3 length: 15 amino acids. CDR3 DNA sequence: TGTGCCAGCAGCCAAGAACGGCGGCAGAACACTGAAGCTTTCTTT. Encoded protein: CASSQERRQNTEAFF.

J is TRBJ1-4 and V is TRBV7-2; possibly TRBD1 for D (5 bases). CDR1 and CDR2 (germline): SGHTA, FQGNSA. CDR3 length: 15 residues. Trimming removed 2 bases at V and 5 bases at J, with 12 bases between. DNA for the CDR3: TGTGCCAGCAGCTTAATGGGGGGAGCGAATGAAAAACTGTTTTTT. Protein product: CASSLMGGANEKLFF.

V and J are TRBV7-2 and TRBJ2-7; TRBD1 matches 10 bases. The V segment lost 3 bases and the J segment 5 bases; nucleotides outside the gene matches: 13. Germline assignment: CDR1 SGHTA and CDR2 FQGNSA. There are 17 residues in the CDR3. The CDR3 region has the DNA TGTGCCAGCAGCTTTACGGTTAGGGACAGGGGTAAAAACGAGCAGTACTTC. Its translation: CASSFTVRDRGKNEQYF. Variable domain in full (rest from reference TRBV7-2 and TRBJ2-7): GAGVSQSPSNKVTEKGKDVELRCDPISGHTALYWYRQSLGQGLEFLIYFQGNSAPDKSGLPSDRFSAERTGGSVSTLTIQRTQQEDSAVYLCASSFTVRDRGKNEQYFGPGTRLTVT.

The chain has TRBV5-1 and TRBJ2-5; TRBD2 aligns across 9 bases. The CDR3 covers 15 residues. Germline-derived CDR1 and CDR2 are SGHRS and YFSETQ. Unmatched junction bases numbered 4, after V lost 4 bases and J lost 0 bases. CDR3 bases: TGCGCCAGCAGCAGGAGCGGGGGGTACCAAGAGACCCAGTACTTC. Amino acid sequence: CASSRSGGYQETQYF.

The chain couples TRBV5-1 to TRBJ1-2; D gene unclear. The CDR3 sequence is 14 residues long. Germline CDR1 is SGHRS and CDR2 is YFSETQ. V was trimmed by 5 bases and J by 3 bases, leaving 14 bases between them. In DNA, the CDR3 is TGCGCCAGCAGTAACCCAGACGCGGACTATGGCTACACCTTC. It yields the protein CASSNPDADYGYTF.

The rearrangement joins TRBV29-1 to TRBJ2-7; a possible D gene is TRBD2 (6 bases). The V end was cut by 3 bases, the J end by 6 bases, with 15 bases between. CDR3 size: 13 residues. Germline CDR1 SQVTM, CDR2 ANQGSEA. The CDR3 reads CSVEGTGGAEQYF. CDR3 sequence (DNA): TGCAGCGTTGAGGGGACTGGTGGTGCCGAGCAGTACTTC.

The chain has TRBV27 and TRBJ1-2, with 7 bases identical to TRBD1. J was trimmed by 3 bases and V by 5 bases; bases with no gene match: 9. Germline assignment: CDR1 MNHEY and CDR2 SMNVEV (reference sequence). The CDR3 loop spans 15 amino acids. CDR3 sequence reads: CASSTYRGSDYGYTF. The CDR3 nucleotides are TGTGCCAGCAGTACCTACAGGGGTTCCGACTATGGCTACACCTTC.

The chain has TRBV7-2 and TRBJ1-5, with unresolved D. Trimming stripped 3 bases from V and 0 bases from J, with 6 bases between. This CDR3 has 14 residues. Germline loops: CDR1 SGHTA, CDR2 FQGNSA. The CDR3 DNA is TGTGCCAGCAGCTTTTACAGTAGCAATCAGCCCCAGCATTTT. This encodes CASSFYSSNQPQHF.

The chain links TRBV5-1 to TRBJ2-4; 7 bases agree with TRBD2. The germline V gene encodes CDR1 SGHRS and CDR2 YFSETQ. This CDR3 is 15 amino acids long. J lost 0 bases, V lost 4 bases, and 4 bases had no gene match. As DNA, the CDR3 is TGCGCCAGCAGCGGCAGGGAGGGAGCCAAAAACATTCAGTACTTC. Its protein is CASSGREGAKNIQYF.

About this clone itself: The sample holds other DNA sequences that translate to the same CDR3. The V and J genes are TRBV7-9 and TRBJ2-3; 8 positions agree with TRBD1. CDR1 and CDR2 (germline): SEHNR, FQNEAQ (reference sequence). The trim removed 5 bases at V and 0 bases at J, leaving 1 base unmatched. The CDR3 runs to 14 residues. In DNA, the CDR3 is TGTGCCAGCAGCGGGACAGGTAGCACAGATACGCAGTATTTT. This encodes CASSGTGSTDTQYF.

This clone showed up just once. J is TRBJ1-1 and V is TRBV5-1, with TRBD1 matching 8 bases. The CDR3 is made up of 12 amino acids. Per germline, CDR1 SGHRS and CDR2 YFSETQ. V was clipped by 2 bases and J by 11 bases; unmatched bases: 5. For the CDR3, the DNA is TGCGCCAGCAGCTTCGGACAGGGTCGGGCTTTCTTT. Translating gives CASSFGQGRAFF.

V is TRBV7-2 and J is TRBJ2-7; the match to TRBD2 covers 12 bases. CDR3 length: 17 residues. V dropped 5 bases and J dropped 5; count of bases not matched to a gene: 13. CDR1 and CDR2 (germline): SGHTA, FQGNSA. The CDR3 DNA is TGTGCCAGCAGCCGGATTACGCTAGCGGGGGGGCTCCACGAGCAGTACTTC. This sequence encodes CASSRITLAGGLHEQYF.

CDR3 DNA sequence: TGCGCCAGCAGCTTGGGACAGGGTGGAAACACCATATATTTT. Its protein is CASSLGQGGNTIYF. V gene TRBV5-1 combines with J gene TRBJ1-3; 7 bases are shared with TRBD1. CDR1 is SGHRS and CDR2 is YFSETQ in the germline V gene. The V and J ends lost 0 bases and 3 bases, in that order; junction bases with no gene match: 0. This CDR3 contains 14 residues.

The rearrangement links TRBV5-4 to TRBJ1-1; weak D call: TRBD1 (6 bases). The ends were cut back, 0 bases at V and 4 bases at J, with 13 bases in the middle. Germline V CDR1 and CDR2: SGHNT, YYREEE (reference sequence). This CDR3 is 15 amino acids long. CDR3 sequence: CASSLAGGPGTEAFF. The CDR3 coding sequence is TGTGCCAGCAGCTTGGCCGGGGGGCCAGGCACTGAAGCTTTCTTT.

The gene calls are TRBV11-2 and TRBJ1-6; 11 nucleotides align to TRBD1. Germline trimming cut 1 base from V and 12 bases from J; bases unmatched to any gene: 5. In germline, CDR1 is SGHAT, CDR2 FQNNGV. This CDR3 has 15 amino acids. CDR3 loop: CASSLVTGTGGPLHF. CDR3 DNA sequence: TGTGCCAGCAGCTTAGTAACCGGGACAGGGGGACCCCTCCACTTT.

The genes are TRBV29-1 and TRBJ2-3; TRBD1 aligns across 12 bases. With V trimmed by 7 bases and J by 6 bases, 11 bases remained unmatched. The germline V gene encodes CDR1 SQVTM and CDR2 ANQGSEA. The CDR3 length is 15 residues. The CDR3 sequence is CSGTRGTGGADTQYF. The DNA for the CDR3 is TGCAGCGGGACCAGGGGGACAGGGGGCGCGGATACGCAGTATTTT.

The chain is built from TRBV4-1 and TRBJ1-2; no clear D. Germline V lookup: CDR1 MGHRA, CDR2 YSYEKL. CDR3 length equals 13 residues. The V end lost 0 bases, the J end lost 5 bases, and 7 bases lay between the germline ends. The CDR3 loop is CASSQEGGYGYTF. The CDR3 coding sequence is TGCGCCAGCAGCCAAGAGGGAGGGTATGGCTACACCTTC.

The CDR3 DNA reads TGTGCCAGCAGCGTGAGCGGGGTCCCTGTATTTGAGCAGTTCTTC. It is translated as CASSVSGVPVFEQFF. The chain joins TRBV9 to TRBJ2-1; the match to TRBD2 covers 7 bases. The CDR3 is 15 residues long. J was trimmed by 9 bases and V by 2 bases; bases with no gene match: 11. Germline V gene lookup returns CDR1 SGDLS and CDR2 YYNGEE. Supplemented by reference TRBV9 and TRBJ2-1, the full variable domain reads DSGVTQTPKHLITATGQRVTLRCSPRSGDLSVYWYQQSLDQGLQFLIQYYNGEERAKGNILERFSAQQFPDLHSELNLSSLELGDSALYFCASSVSGVPVFEQFFGPGTRLTVL.

The gene calls are TRBV11-2 and TRBJ2-7; D remains unclear. This CDR3 has 13 amino acids. V lost 3 bases to trimming and J lost 3 bases, with 9 bases between them. CDR1 SGHAT and CDR2 FQNNGV come from the germline V gene. The CDR3 here is CASSFVRFYEQYF. Written as DNA, the CDR3 is TGTGCCAGCAGCTTTGTGAGGTTCTACGAGCAGTACTTC.

This chain uses TRBV5-4 with TRBJ1-1; TRBD1 aligns across 9 bases. The length of the CDR3 is 14 residues. Losses at the gene ends were 0 bases for V and 8 bases for J; bases not matched to a gene: 5. Looked up from germline, CDR1 is SGHNT and CDR2 is YYREEE (reference sequence). The CDR3 spells CASSLVGQGLEAFF. CDR3 DNA sequence: TGTGCCAGCAGCTTGGTGGGACAGGGTTTAGAAGCTTTCTTT. Filled out from reference TRBV5-4 and TRBJ1-1, the complete variable domain reads ETGVTQSPTHLIKTRGQQVTLRCSSQSGHNTVSWYQQALGQGPQFIFQYYREEENGRGNFPPRFSGLQFPNYSSELNVNALELDDSALYLCASSLVGQGLEAFFGQGTRLTVV.

V and J are TRBV27 and TRBJ1-2, with TRBD1 identical over 7 bases. Germline assignment: CDR1 MNHEY and CDR2 SMNVEV (reference sequence). This CDR3 comprises 14 residues. The ends lost 7 bases at V and 7 bases at J; junction bases unmatched: 12. CDR3 in DNA: TGTGCCAGCACCGATACAGGGGCTAGAGCTGGCTACACCTTC. It translates to CASTDTGARAGYTF.